This TCR beta chain was captured in a study of cytomegalovirus exposure and HLA in healthy donors. Study findings and constraints: Across donors, presence/absence analyses took sequencing depth to be roughly uniform. Sequencing artifact likely explains a cluster of highly shared sequence variants. Most TCR beta V segments were productive about 90% or about 30% of the time in an earlier analysis.

Trimming took 0 bases from V and 0 from J; bases not matched to a gene: 12. The CDR3 totals 20 residues. CDR1 and CDR2 (germline): LGHNA, YSLEER. As concerns this clone: The target antigen is unknown.

Primers for the PCR totalled 60 Vbeta and 13 Jbeta. Study processing details: An analysis that came later counted approximately 76 million unique TCR beta chains, approximately 10 million shared. Here immunoSEQ multiplex PCR was the method, and the copy in TCRdb shows in-frame clones only, minus some. That table is the source of V, J and clone size, and D and trimming were worked out from the DNA. The sample lists approximately 130,000 clones, 75% to 80% seen once, with around 0.99% in the top ten. This clonotype was sampled from a male donor in good health and CMV-seronegative. The chain uses TRBV4-3 and TRBJ2-2, with 8 nucleotides matching TRBD2. Material: PBMCs. In nucleotides, the CDR3 is TGCGCCAGCAGCCAAGATGGGGTAGCGGGGAGCCTCGCGAACACCGGGGAGCTGTTTTTT. The encoded protein is CASSQDGVAGSLANTGELFF.